The clone carrying this TCR beta chain was seen only a few times. The antigen remains unidentified. Germline V gene sequence: CDR1 KGHSH, CDR2 LQKENI. The CDR3 is made up of 14 amino acids. The V gene end was trimmed by 0 bases and the J gene end by 6 bases; junction bases not matched to a gene: 4. The CD4+ fraction was divided into a CD45RA+ naive subset and a CD45RA-negative memory subset. This entry belongs to a study of shared clonotypes between healthy human individuals. As for the study in general: Plates per donor: three CD4 naive, three CD4 memory, two CD8 naive, one CD8 memory.

Study-level results: Compared with memory subsets, naive subsets generally had larger estimated richness. Clonotype sharing across a few donors was observed for about 5.2% of naive CD4 clonotypes.

Sequencing used immunoSEQ multiplex PCR; TCRdb keeps in-frame clones, though not all of them. The data contain about 980,000 clones, over 60% of them singletons. The origin of this receptor is a young man in good health. The sequenced sample was memory CD4+ T cells sorted from blood. Specified subset: CD45RA-negative fraction. This sequence joins TRBV18 and TRBJ2-7; 8 bases are a match to TRBD1. As DNA, the CDR3 is TGTGCCAGCTCACCACCGGGACAGGTTCGCGAGCAGTACTTC. The encoded protein is CASSPPGQVREQYF.